This T cell receptor (beta chain) was sequenced during a study of T cell responses to AZD1222 COVID-19 vaccine. Study-wide points: After the peak T cell response, and only then, were repertoires sampled.

With respect to this clone: Its antigen is unknown.

CDR1 and CDR2 from the germline V gene are MGHRA and YSYEKL. The CDR3 runs to 13 residues. The V end lost 1 base, the J end lost 4 bases, and 4 bases lay between the germline ends. Sequenced by immunoSEQ multiplex PCR; TCRdb stores in-frame clones only, minus some. The sample shows about 150,000 clones, just over 90% of them seen only once. V and J are TRBV4-1 and TRBJ2-2; D not resolved. Source: peripheral blood, taken on day 0 of AZD1222 vaccination. This clonotype was obtained from an adult in good health. The DNA of the CDR3 is TGCGCCAGCAGCCAAGTCCGCACCGGGGAGCTGTTTTTT. Protein product: CASSQVRTGELFF.